One and the same sample provided the 9 T cell receptor beta chains below, sequenced in a study of blood T cell repertoires in COVID-19 (dated by TCRdb to 2018 to 2020). Library prep was done by the immunoSEQ multiplex PCR assay. What TCRdb holds here is the immuneACCESS table cut down to in-frame rearrangements. Part of the clones is not present; checked against another copy, under half of the missing clones reflect an unresolved V gene, and the others are unexplained. In this sample the table shows hundreds of thousands of clones, roughly 80% of which occur a single time. 5% of the sample belongs to the ten largest clones. The sequencing input was PBMCs or T cells enriched from blood (not recorded which). These TCRs come from a man between 35 and 55 years old who had been exposed to COVID-19.

This chain joins TRBV19 and TRBJ2-3; 14 bases match TRBD2. This CDR3 has 20 residues. V gave up 4 bases and J gave up 2 bases; unmatched junction bases: 14. Germline V gene sequence: CDR1 LNHDA, CDR2 SQIVND (reference sequence). CDR3 nucleotide sequence: TGTGCCAGTAGTAATTTTCTTTCGGGACTAGCGGGAGAGGTCACAGATACGCAGTATTTT. It yields the protein CASSNFLSGLAGEVTDTQYF.

The gene calls are TRBV28 and TRBJ1-1; 7 bases map to TRBD1. V was clipped by 4 bases and J by 6 bases; unmatched bases: 8. The CDR3 is made up of 14 amino acids. From germline, CDR1 is MDHEN and CDR2 SYDVKM. CDR3 sequence: CASSSGDRVAEAFF. CDR3 coding DNA: TGTGCCAGCAGTTCGGGTGACAGGGTAGCTGAAGCTTTCTTT.

V usage is TRBV7-2 and J usage is TRBJ2-2; maybe TRBD2 (6 bases). This CDR3 comprises 17 residues. The germline gives CDR1 SGHTA, CDR2 FQGNSA. V lost 5 bases and J lost 6, with 22 bases in between. Here the CDR3 reads CASSPTEGRSLAGELFF. The CDR3 nucleotides are TGTGCCAGCAGCCCCACGGAGGGCAGGAGCTTGGCCGGGGAGCTGTTTTTT.

The V call is TRBV28, the J call TRBJ1-2; 9 nucleotides match TRBD1. The junction had 4 bases not matched to a gene; V was cut back by 6 bases and J by 8 bases. CDR1 and CDR2 from the germline V gene are MDHEN and SYDVKM. The CDR3 contains 12 residues. CDR3 nucleotides: TGTGCCAGCAGACAGGGGGCAGCGGGCTACACCTTC. Its translation: CASRQGAAGYTF.

The chain uses TRBV6-2 or TRBV6-3 and TRBJ1-5; D may be TRBD1 (6 bases). V dropped 5 bases and J dropped 6 bases, with 14 bases sitting between them. Germline values: CDR1 MNHEY, CDR2 SVGEGT. The length of the CDR3 is 14 residues. The CDR3 bases are TGTGCCAGCAGTGAGGACCGGGGGGCTCAGCCCCAGCATTTT. Its translation is CASSEDRGAQPQHF.

The chain employs TRBV7-2 and TRBJ2-1; the match to TRBD2 covers 9 bases. There are 15 residues in the CDR3. With 1 base clipped from V and 7 bases from J, the junction kept 5 bases outside the gene matches. Germline V gives CDR1 SGHTA, CDR2 FQGNSA. The CDR3 region is CASSLDRGRVNEQFF. CDR3 in DNA: TGTGCCAGCAGCTTAGATCGCGGGAGGGTGAATGAGCAGTTCTTC.

In this sample, this clone turned up once. This rearrangement joins TRBV3-1 (or the pseudogene TRBV3-2) to TRBJ2-7; D gene unclear. The V end was cut by 6 bases, the J end by 4 bases, with 13 bases between. From germline, CDR1 is LGHDT and CDR2 YNNKEL (reference sequence). The CDR3 consists of 13 residues. The CDR3 is CASSLNPPYEQYF. The CDR3, as DNA: TGTGCCAGCAGTCTAAATCCACCGTACGAGCAGTACTTC.

V and J are TRBV20-1 and TRBJ1-3; D ambiguous. In germline, CDR1 is DFQATT, CDR2 SNEGSKA (reference sequence). The germline V and J ends were trimmed by 3 bases and 0 bases, with 9 bases remaining between them. CDR3 length: 14 amino acids. CDR3 residues: CSASSQISGNTIYF. In DNA form, the CDR3 reads TGCAGTGCTAGTTCCCAGATCTCTGGAAACACCATATATTTT.

The genes are TRBV5-1 and TRBJ1-1; 8 bases agree with TRBD1. CDR1 is SGHRS, CDR2 YFSETQ, per germline. V lost 5 bases, J lost 7 bases, and 10 bases stayed unmatched. CDR3 length: 14 amino acids. The CDR3 region is CASRATGAHLEAFF. The CDR3 region has the DNA TGCGCCAGCAGGGCGACAGGGGCCCACCTTGAAGCTTTCTTT. Based on the CDR3 plus reference TRBV5-1 and TRBJ1-1, the full variable domain is KAGVTQTPRYLIKTRGQQVTLSCSPISGHRSVSWYQQTPGQGLQFLFEYFSETQRNKGNFPGRFSGRQFSNSRSEMNVSTLELGDSALYLCASRATGAHLEAFFGQGTRLTVV.